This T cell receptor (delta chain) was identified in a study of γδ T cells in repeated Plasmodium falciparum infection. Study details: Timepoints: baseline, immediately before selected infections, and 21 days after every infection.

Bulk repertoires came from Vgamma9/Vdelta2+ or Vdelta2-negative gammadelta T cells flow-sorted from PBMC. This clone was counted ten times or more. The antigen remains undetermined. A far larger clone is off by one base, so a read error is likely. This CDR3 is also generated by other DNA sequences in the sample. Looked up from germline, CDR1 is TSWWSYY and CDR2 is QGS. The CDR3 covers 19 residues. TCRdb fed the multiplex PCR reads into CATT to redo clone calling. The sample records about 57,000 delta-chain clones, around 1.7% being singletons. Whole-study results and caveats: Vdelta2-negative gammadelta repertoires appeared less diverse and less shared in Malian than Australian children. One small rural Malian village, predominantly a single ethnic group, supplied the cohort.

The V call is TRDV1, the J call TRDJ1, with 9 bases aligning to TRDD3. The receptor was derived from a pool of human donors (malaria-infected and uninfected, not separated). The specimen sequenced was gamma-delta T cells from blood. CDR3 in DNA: TGTGCTCTTGGGGAAAGGATCACTAGGGGGATACCGCCCACCGATAAACTCATATTT. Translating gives CALGERITRGIPPTDKLIF.